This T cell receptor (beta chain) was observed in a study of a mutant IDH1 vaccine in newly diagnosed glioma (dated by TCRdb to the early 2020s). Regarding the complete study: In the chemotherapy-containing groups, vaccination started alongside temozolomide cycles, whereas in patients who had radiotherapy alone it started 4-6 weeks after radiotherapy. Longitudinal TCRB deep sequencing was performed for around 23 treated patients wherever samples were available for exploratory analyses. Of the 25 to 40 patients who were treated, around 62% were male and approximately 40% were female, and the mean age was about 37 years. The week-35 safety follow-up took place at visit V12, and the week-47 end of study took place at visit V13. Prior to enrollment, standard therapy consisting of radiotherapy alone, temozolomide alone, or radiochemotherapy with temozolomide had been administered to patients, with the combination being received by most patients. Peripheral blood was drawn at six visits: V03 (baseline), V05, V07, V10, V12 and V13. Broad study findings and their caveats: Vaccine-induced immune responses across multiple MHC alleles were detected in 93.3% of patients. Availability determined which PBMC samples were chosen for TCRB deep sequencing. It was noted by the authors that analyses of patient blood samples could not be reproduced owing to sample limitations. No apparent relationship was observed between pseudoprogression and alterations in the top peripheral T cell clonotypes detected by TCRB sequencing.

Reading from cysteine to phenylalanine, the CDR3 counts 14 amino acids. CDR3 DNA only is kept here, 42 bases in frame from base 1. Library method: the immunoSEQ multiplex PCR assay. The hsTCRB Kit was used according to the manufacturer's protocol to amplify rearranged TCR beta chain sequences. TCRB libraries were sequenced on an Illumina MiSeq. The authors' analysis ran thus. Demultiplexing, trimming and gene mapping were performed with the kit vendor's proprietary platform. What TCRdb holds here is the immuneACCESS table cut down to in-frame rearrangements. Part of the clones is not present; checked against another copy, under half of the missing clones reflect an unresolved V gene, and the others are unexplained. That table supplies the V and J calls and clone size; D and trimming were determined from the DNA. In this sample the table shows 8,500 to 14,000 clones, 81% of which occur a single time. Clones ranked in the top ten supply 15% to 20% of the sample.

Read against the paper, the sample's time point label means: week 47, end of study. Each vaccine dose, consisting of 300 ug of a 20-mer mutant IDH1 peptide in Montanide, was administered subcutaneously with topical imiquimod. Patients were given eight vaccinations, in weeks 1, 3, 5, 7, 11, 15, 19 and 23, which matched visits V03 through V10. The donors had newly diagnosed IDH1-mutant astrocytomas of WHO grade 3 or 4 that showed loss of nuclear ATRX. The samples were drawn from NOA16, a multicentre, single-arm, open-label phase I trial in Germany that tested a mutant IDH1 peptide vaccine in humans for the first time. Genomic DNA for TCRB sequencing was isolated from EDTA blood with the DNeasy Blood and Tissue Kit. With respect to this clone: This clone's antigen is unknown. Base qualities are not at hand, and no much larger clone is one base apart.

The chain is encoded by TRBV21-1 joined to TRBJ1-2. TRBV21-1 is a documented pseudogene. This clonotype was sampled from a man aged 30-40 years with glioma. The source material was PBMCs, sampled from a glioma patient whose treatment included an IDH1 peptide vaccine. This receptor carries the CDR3 CASSKGGTEYGYTF. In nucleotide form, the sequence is TGTGCCAGCAGCAAAGGGGGGACGGAATATGGCTACACCTTC.